This passage covers 16 T cell receptor beta chains from one sample sequenced in a study of Ad26.COV2.S vaccination and SARS-CoV-2 variants. Regarding treatment: around 19 received Ad26.COV2.S at low or high dose, single or two shots; roughly 5 received placebo; per-sample allocation not given. Sampling took place 63 days after the first vaccine or placebo injection. TCRdb's table, derived via immunoSEQ multiplex PCR, lists solely in-frame clones and lacks some. The repertoire holds 300,000 to 400,000 clones, 80% to 90% seen once, with around 10% in the top ten. Source: peripheral blood, taken in a trial of Ad26.COV2.S vaccine versus placebo. The receptors stem from a person aged 18-60 years who received the Ad26.COV2.S COVID-19 vaccine or a placebo.

V and J are TRBV7-2 and TRBJ2-1; the D gene is possibly TRBD1 (6 bases). Trimming shortened V by 6 bases and J by 8 bases, and 14 bases separated the two germline ends. The length of the CDR3 is 13 residues. Germline-derived CDR1 and CDR2 are SGHTA and FQGNSA. CDR3 amino acids: CASSGGRMYEQFF. CDR3 in DNA: TGTGCCAGCAGTGGGGGCAGGATGTATGAGCAGTTCTTC.

J is TRBJ2-2 and V is TRBV2; TRBD2 is a possible D gene (6 bases). The CDR3 runs to 17 residues. The germline V gene encodes CDR1 SNHLY and CDR2 FYNNEI. V was pared by 3 bases and J by 5 bases, with 19 bases between. Here the CDR3 DNA reads TGTGCCAGCAGTGACCCACCGCTAGCGTCGGGAACCGGGGAGCTGTTTTTT. Its translation is CASSDPPLASGTGELFF.

The chain carries TRBV28 and TRBJ2-7, with TRBD2 matching over 8 bases. The germline V gene has CDR1 MDHEN and CDR2 SYDVKM. Unmatched junction bases numbered 5, after V lost 6 bases and J lost 1 base. The CDR3 has 14 residues. Here the CDR3 reads CASRGLDRSYEQYF. The CDR3 coding sequence is TGTGCCAGCAGGGGACTAGACAGGTCCTACGAGCAGTACTTC.

The chain recombines TRBV19 with TRBJ2-1; 9 bases align to TRBD2. Germline V CDR1 and CDR2: LNHDA, SQIVND (reference sequence). V was clipped by 3 bases and J by 8 bases; unmatched bases: 8. CDR3 length: 15 residues. The CDR3 protein is CASSIGTSRGDEQFF. CDR3 bases: TGTGCCAGTAGTATCGGGACTAGCAGGGGCGATGAGCAGTTCTTC.

The gene calls are TRBV21-1 and TRBJ1-6; the D call in the table, TRBD1, was not verified against the DNA. TRBV21-1 is an annotated pseudogene. The CDR3 is 16 amino acids. CDR3 nucleotides: TGTGCCAGCAGCGAGCTCCGGGACAGGGGATGTTCACCCCTCCACTTT. Translating gives CASSELRDRGCSPLHF.

The chain combines TRBV10-3 with TRBJ1-4; 9 bases are a match to TRBD1. Germline CDR1 ENHRY, CDR2 SYGVKD. With 5 bases clipped from V and 5 bases from J, the junction kept 6 bases outside the gene matches. The CDR3 has 15 residues. In nucleotides, the CDR3 is TGTGCCATCAGTTCACCGGGACAGGGAAATGAAAAACTGTTTTTT. Translation gives CAISSPGQGNEKLFF.

This chain connects TRBV10-2 to TRBJ2-1, with 16 nucleotides matching TRBD2. Looked up from germline, CDR1 is WSHSY and CDR2 is SAAADI. This CDR3 is 14 amino acids long. The junction had 8 bases not matched to a gene; V was cut back by 7 bases and J by 14 bases. CDR3 in amino acids: CASTGTSGGALEFF. The CDR3 DNA is TGCGCCAGCACCGGGACTAGCGGGGGGGCCCTGGAGTTCTTC.

V and J are TRBV7-2 and TRBJ2-2, with 7 positions matching TRBD1. The trim removed 5 bases at V and 5 bases at J, leaving 5 bases unmatched. Germline lookup yields CDR1 SGHTA and CDR2 FQGNSA. This CDR3 has 14 amino acids. The CDR3 protein is CASSLDRATGELFF. DNA of the CDR3: TGTGCCAGCAGCCTAGACAGGGCTACCGGGGAGCTGTTTTTT.

CDR3 region: CASSQRGLGGEQFF. The CDR3 coding sequence is TGTGCCAGCAGCCAGAGGGGGCTGGGGGGTGAGCAGTTCTTC. The V and J genes are TRBV3-1 (or the pseudogene TRBV3-2) and TRBJ2-1; a possible D gene is TRBD1 (7 bases). Between the trimmed V and J ends, which lost 3 bases and 9 bases, there was a span of 15 bases. The CDR3 has 14 amino acids. Per germline, CDR1 LGHDT and CDR2 YNNKEL (reference sequence).

The gene calls are TRBV14 and TRBJ1-2, with a possible D match to TRBD1 (5 bases). The V end lost 4 bases, the J end lost 6 bases, and 9 bases lay between the germline ends. Looked up from germline, CDR1 is SGHDN and CDR2 is FVKESK. There are 12 residues in the CDR3. CDR3: CASSRGTDGYTF. For the CDR3, the DNA is TGTGCCAGCAGCCGCGGGACGGATGGCTACACCTTC. Variable domain in full (rest from reference TRBV14 and TRBJ1-2): EAGVTQFPSHSVIEKGQTVTLRCDPISGHDNLYWYRRVMGKEIKFLLHFVKESKQDESGMPNNRFLAERTGGTYSTLKVQPAELEDSGVYFCASSRGTDGYTFGSGTRLTVV.

This clone was counted a few times. The V and J genes are TRBV7-2 and TRBJ1-3; 7 nucleotides line up with TRBD1. CDR1 is SGHTA and CDR2 is FQGNSA in the germline V gene. V trimming: 1 base; J trimming: 4 bases; junction bases outside the gene matches: 7. There are 16 residues in the CDR3. Here the CDR3 reads CASSLGPQGGGNTIYF. For the CDR3, the DNA is TGTGCCAGCAGCTTAGGCCCCCAGGGGGGAGGAAACACCATATATTTT.

This clone was detected only a few times. The chain employs TRBV3-1 (or the pseudogene TRBV3-2) and TRBJ2-7, with 9 bases matching TRBD1. Trimming removed 4 bases from V and 3 bases from J; junction bases left unmatched: 10. Per germline, CDR1 LGHDT and CDR2 YNNKEL (reference sequence). This CDR3 region has 16 residues. In nucleotides, the CDR3 is TGTGCCAGCAGCCCCCAAACCGACAGGGGGAGCTACGAGCAGTACTTC. Residues: CASSPQTDRGSYEQYF.

The genes are TRBV28 and TRBJ2-3, with 13 nucleotides matching TRBD2. CDR3 length: 15 amino acids. With V trimmed by 10 bases and J by 5 bases, 9 bases remained unmatched. The germline V gene encodes CDR1 MDHEN and CDR2 SYDVKM. The DNA of the CDR3 is TGTGCCACCCAGAGGACTAGCGGGAGTCAAGATACGCAGTATTTT. Its translation is CATQRTSGSQDTQYF.

The chain is built from TRBV3-1 (or the pseudogene TRBV3-2) and TRBJ2-2; 7 bases are a match to TRBD2. The CDR3 is made up of 17 amino acids. V gave up 0 bases and J gave up 2 bases; unmatched junction bases: 6. The germline gives CDR1 LGHDT, CDR2 YNNKEL (reference sequence). CDR3 region: CASSQDWAGDNTGELFF. The CDR3 DNA is TGTGCCAGCAGCCAAGATTGGGCGGGGGATAACACCGGGGAGCTGTTTTTT.

The genes are TRBV5-1 and TRBJ1-4, with TRBD1 identical over 8 bases. From germline, CDR1 is SGHRS and CDR2 YFSETQ. Germline trimming cut 3 bases from V and 7 bases from J; bases unmatched to any gene: 11. The CDR3 loop spans 16 amino acids. The CDR3 DNA is TGCGCCAGCAGCTCTTTCTTACAGGGGGGAGGTGAAAAACTGTTTTTT. The encoded protein is CASSSFLQGGGEKLFF.

The chain couples TRBV9 to TRBJ1-1; 11 bases are shared with TRBD1. This CDR3 contains 17 residues. Germline trimming cut 0 bases from V and 2 bases from J; bases unmatched to any gene: 6. CDR1 is SGDLS, CDR2 YYNGEE, per germline. The CDR3: CASSVGTGGWENTEAFF. DNA for the CDR3: TGTGCCAGCAGCGTAGGGACAGGGGGCTGGGAAAACACTGAAGCTTTCTTT.